This T cell receptor (beta chain) was observed in a study of response to subunit inactivated influenza vaccine. TCRdb re-analysed the RT-PCR reads in MiXCR, keeping a single row per CDR3 protein. The sample includes more than 400,000 distinct CDR3 sequences, roughly 7.6% of them seen just once. V dropped 4 bases and J dropped 14; count of bases not matched to a gene: 8. Germline V lookup: CDR1 MGHRA, CDR2 YSYEKL. The CDR3 is 13 amino acids. This clonotype turned up a few times. Its cognate antigen is unknown. Study outcomes and limitations: Few additional T cells are recruited per seasonal influenza vaccination, authors suggested.

The chain is built from TRBV4-1 and TRBJ1-6; TRBD1 aligns across 7 bases. The receptor's source is a man between 50 and 70 years old who received an inactivated influenza vaccine. The sample here was PBMCs from blood, taken about 23 months after vaccination. The CDR3: CASSLRRGETLHF. DNA for the CDR3: TGCGCCAGCAGCCTTCGCAGGGGGGAAACCCTCCACTTT.